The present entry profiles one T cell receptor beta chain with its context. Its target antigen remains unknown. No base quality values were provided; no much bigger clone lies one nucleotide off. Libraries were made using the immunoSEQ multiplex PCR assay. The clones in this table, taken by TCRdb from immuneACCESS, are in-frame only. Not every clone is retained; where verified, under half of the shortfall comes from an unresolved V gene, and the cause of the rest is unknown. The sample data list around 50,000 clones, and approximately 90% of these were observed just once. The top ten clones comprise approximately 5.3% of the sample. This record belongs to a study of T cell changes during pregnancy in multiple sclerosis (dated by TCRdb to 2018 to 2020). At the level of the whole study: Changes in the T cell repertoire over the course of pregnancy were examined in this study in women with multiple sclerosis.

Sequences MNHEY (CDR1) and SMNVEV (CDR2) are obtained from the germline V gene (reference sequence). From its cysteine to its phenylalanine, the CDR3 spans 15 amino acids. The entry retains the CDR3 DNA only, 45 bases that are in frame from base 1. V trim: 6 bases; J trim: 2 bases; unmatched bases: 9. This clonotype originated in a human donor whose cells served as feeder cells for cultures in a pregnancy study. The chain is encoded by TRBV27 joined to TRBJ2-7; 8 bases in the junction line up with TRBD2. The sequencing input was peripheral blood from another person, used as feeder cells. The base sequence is TGTGCCAGCAGCCGAACGAGCGGGGGCGCCTACGAGCAGTACTTC. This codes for CASSRTSGGAYEQYF.